This T cell receptor (beta chain) comes out of a study of T cells in Graves' hyperthyroidism and ophthalmopathy. Germline CDR1 MNHEY, CDR2 SVGAGI. Trimming took 4 bases from V and 8 from J; bases not matched to a gene: 7. The CDR3 length is 14 residues. Regarding the study as a whole: Separating ophthalmopathy from stable hyperthyroidism was achieved by a 13 V-J model. Within blood appeared most thyroid clonotypes that had expanded above 0.001. Ophthalmopathy was model-predicted a median approximately 6.9 months pre-onset.

The sample holds many counts of this clonotype. As yet, its antigen is unknown. Hyperthyroidism patients were newly diagnosed, had disease duration under 2 months, and were aged 18 to 65 years. The TCR beta CDR3 regions underwent amplification using RNA transcripts as the source. The HTBI primer set was used in a first-round RT-PCR of the TCR CDR3. TCRdb re-called the multiplex PCR reads through MiXCR, storing one row per CDR3 protein. The data hold 400,000 to 500,000 distinct CDR3 sequences, with roughly an eighth observed a single time. Sequencing input: blood. The clonotype originates from a woman younger than 30 with Graves' hyperthyroidism. The chain uses TRBV6-5 and TRBJ2-1; 8 positions match TRBD2. CDR3 coding DNA: TGTGCCAGCAGTTTCACCGGGACTAGACATGAGCAGTTCTTC. Residues: CASSFTGTRHEQFF.